The entry below describes one TCR beta chain. The data were produced by immunoSEQ multiplex PCR, yet TCRdb's version contains in-frame clones alone and is incomplete. The sample lists about 270,000 clones; about 88% were seen once. The data derive from a study of blood T cell repertoires in COVID-19. The overall study: Sources were T cells, B-cell-depleted T cells, or PBMCs; the material itself was cDNA or gDNA.

The receptor was isolated from a woman in her forties or fifties who had recovered from COVID-19. The sample consisted of PBMCs or T cells enriched from blood (not recorded which).

DNA of the CDR3: TGTGCCAGCAGCCCCAGACACCGAACCGGAAACACCATATATTTT. Translating gives CASSPRHRTGNTIYF. V usage is TRBV21-1 and J usage is TRBJ1-3; the D call in the table, TRBD1, was not verified against the DNA. TRBV21-1 is deemed a pseudogene. The CDR3 contains 15 residues.